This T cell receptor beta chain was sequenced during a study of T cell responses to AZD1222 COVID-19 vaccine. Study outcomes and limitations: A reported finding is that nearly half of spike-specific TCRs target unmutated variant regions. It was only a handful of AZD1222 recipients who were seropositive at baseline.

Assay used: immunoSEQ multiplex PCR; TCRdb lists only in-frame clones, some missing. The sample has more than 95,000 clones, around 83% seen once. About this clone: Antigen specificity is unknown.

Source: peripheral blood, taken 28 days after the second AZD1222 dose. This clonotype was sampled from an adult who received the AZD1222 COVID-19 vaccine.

As DNA, the CDR3 is TGTGCCAGCAGTTACTCGATGGGTGATGAGCAGTTCTTC. Its protein is CASSYSMGDEQFF. V usage is TRBV6-6 and J usage is TRBJ2-1; no clear D gene. V was cut by 0 bases and J by 8 bases, with 8 bases left in between. CDR1 is MNHNY and CDR2 is SVGAGI in the germline V gene (reference sequence). The CDR3 contains 13 residues.